This is a list of T cell receptor beta chains from one sample in a study of tumor and adjacent non-tumor tissue in lung cancer. TCRdb ran MiXCR on the multiplex PCR reads and lists one entry per CDR3 protein. The table lists approximately 79,000 distinct CDR3 sequences, over 60% of them singletons. Sequenced input: distant non-tumor lung tissue. These receptors were collected from a man aged 65-85 years with non-small cell lung cancer. Each CDR3 is given with its conserved first and last residue. D genes are given only for firm matches. Some rows have no size entry. The others give once, few or many, or a class for an expanded clone.

clone size: .; D gene: .; J gene: TRBJ2-2; V gene: TRBV5-1; CDR3 protein: CASSLGQGHSGELFF; CDR3 DNA: TGCGCCAGCAGCTTGGGCCAGGGTCATTCCGGGGAGCTGTTTTTT
clone size: .; D gene: .; J gene: TRBJ2-1; V gene: TRBV7-9; CDR3 protein: CASSHYGGGDSEQFF; CDR3 DNA: TGTGCCAGCAGCCACTACGGGGGCGGAGACAGTGAGCAGTTCTTC
clone size: once; D gene: .; J gene: TRBJ1-5; V gene: TRBV6-1; CDR3 protein: CASRDYSNQPRHF; CDR3 DNA: TGTGCCAGCAGGGATTATAGCAATCAGCCCCGGCATTTT
clone size: .; D gene: .; J gene: TRBJ2-7; V gene: TRBV4-1; CDR3 protein: CGSSLGGVRDGEQYF; CDR3 DNA: TGTGGCAGCAGCCTTGGAGGGGTGAGGGACGGCGAGCAGTACTTC
clone size: .; D gene: .; J gene: TRBJ2-7; V gene: TRBV4-1; CDR3 protein: CASSQLVDKVYDQYF; CDR3 DNA: TGCGCCAGCAGCCAATTGGTGGATAAAGTCTACGACCAGTACTTC
clone size: few; D gene: .; J gene: TRBJ1-4; V gene: TRBV28; CDR3 protein: CANSLRISEKLFF; CDR3 DNA: TGTGCCAACAGTTTGCGAATTTCTGAAAAACTGTTTTTT
clone size: .; D gene: .; J gene: TRBJ2-1; V gene: TRBV7-9; CDR3 protein: CPSSPSGGRNNEQFF; CDR3 DNA: TGTCCCAGCAGCCCCTCCGGGGGAAGAAACAATGAGCAGTTCTTC
clone size: .; D gene: .; J gene: TRBJ2-7; V gene: TRBV20-1; CDR3 protein: CSARIQFYEHYF; CDR3 DNA: TGCAGTGCTAGGATCCAATTCTACGAGCATTACTTC
clone size: .; D gene: .; J gene: TRBJ1-4; V gene: TRBV10-3; CDR3 protein: CAFNDRTTNEKLFF; CDR3 DNA: TGTGCCTTCAATGACAGGACAACTAATGAAAAACTGTTTTTT
clone size: .; D gene: .; J gene: TRBJ1-2; V gene: TRBV29-1; CDR3 protein: CSVEEPRQGLGGYTF; CDR3 DNA: TGCAGCGTTGAAGAACCCCGGCAGGGATTAGGCGGCTACACCTTC
clone size: once; D gene: TRBD1; J gene: TRBJ2-7; V gene: TRBV4-1; CDR3 protein: CASSQGLHRDRGRDEEYF; CDR3 DNA: TGCGCCAGCAGCCAAGGCCTTCACCGGGACAGGGGAAGGGACGAGGAGTACTTC
clone size: many; D gene: .; J gene: TRBJ1-2; V gene: TRBV6-2/TRBV6-3; CDR3 protein: CASASGYGYTF; CDR3 DNA: TGTGCCAGCGCATCGGGGTATGGCTACACCTTC
clone size: .; D gene: .; J gene: TRBJ1-1; V gene: TRBV12-3/TRBV12-4; CDR3 protein: CASSFSMNTEAFF; CDR3 DNA: TGTGCCAGCAGTTTTAGCATGAACACTGAAGCTTTCTTT
clone size: once; D gene: TRBD1; J gene: TRBJ2-7; V gene: TRBV11-3; CDR3 protein: CASSSSGTGLEHYF; CDR3 DNA: TGTGCCAGCAGCTCCTCCGGGACAGGGCTCGAGCACTACTTC
clone size: large; D gene: .; J gene: TRBJ1-5; V gene: TRBV12-5; CDR3 protein: CASGLTAGSQPQHF; CDR3 DNA: TGTGCTAGTGGCCTTACCGCTGGCAGTCAGCCCCAGCATTTT
clone size: .; D gene: TRBD1; J gene: TRBJ2-1; V gene: TRBV11-2; CDR3 protein: CAISLQGTYNEQFF; CDR3 DNA: TGTGCCATCAGCTTACAGGGGACATACAATGAGCAGTTCTTC
clone size: .; D gene: .; J gene: TRBJ1-2; V gene: TRBV4-1; CDR3 protein: CASSQHVQSFDDYTF; CDR3 DNA: TGCGCCAGCAGCCAACATGTACAGTCTTTTGATGACTACACCTTC
clone size: .; D gene: .; J gene: TRBJ2-2; V gene: TRBV6-1; CDR3 protein: CASFGAPWELFF; CDR3 DNA: TGTGCCAGCTTTGGAGCGCCCTGGGAGCTGTTTTTT
clone size: once; D gene: .; J gene: TRBJ2-6; V gene: TRBV13; CDR3 protein: CASSSPDQIRTPSSGVNVLTF; CDR3 DNA: TGTGCCAGCAGCTCCCCGGATCAAATTAGGACGCCTAGCTCTGGGGTCAACGTCCTGACTTTC
clone size: .; D gene: .; J gene: TRBJ2-4; V gene: TRBV28; CDR3 protein: CTSSFQGIAIRYF; CDR3 DNA: TGTACCAGCAGTTTTCAAGGGATAGCCATTCGGTACTTC
clone size: many; D gene: .; J gene: TRBJ2-7; V gene: TRBV28; CDR3 protein: CAIAGRYSYEQYF; CDR3 DNA: TGTGCCATCGCGGGCAGGTACTCCTACGAGCAGTACTTC
clone size: .; D gene: TRBD1; J gene: TRBJ1-6; V gene: TRBV11-1; CDR3 protein: CASSSKCGTGPNSPLHF; CDR3 DNA: TGTGCCAGCAGTTCCAAATGCGGGACAGGCCCCAATTCACCCCTCCACTTT
clone size: .; D gene: .; J gene: TRBJ2-3; V gene: TRBV29-1; CDR3 protein: CSALLTTTDTQYF; CDR3 DNA: TGTAGCGCGTTACTGACTACCACAGATACGCAGTATTTT
clone size: .; D gene: .; J gene: TRBJ2-7; V gene: TRBV20-1; CDR3 protein: CSTRDLFGGLSSYEQYF; CDR3 DNA: TGCAGTACTAGAGATCTTTTTGGAGGACTATCGTCCTACGAGCAGTACTTC
clone size: .; D gene: .; J gene: TRBJ2-7; V gene: TRBV10-3; CDR3 protein: CAISEMAKMYKQYF; CDR3 DNA: TGTGCCATAAGTGAGATGGCCAAGATGTACAAACAGTACTTC
clone size: .; D gene: .; J gene: TRBJ2-5; V gene: TRBV6-2/TRBV6-3; CDR3 protein: CASNTNSSRETQYF; CDR3 DNA: TGTGCCAGCAATACAAACTCGAGCCGGGAGACCCAGTACTTC
clone size: once; D gene: .; J gene: TRBJ1-2; V gene: TRBV29-1; CDR3 protein: CSVEEYAQGHTNYGYTF; CDR3 DNA: TGCAGCGTTGAAGAATACGCTCAGGGCCATACTAACTATGGATACACCTTC
clone size: .; D gene: .; J gene: TRBJ1-1; V gene: TRBV11-3; CDR3 protein: CASSPPANTVVFF; CDR3 DNA: TGTGCCAGCAGCCCCCCAGCGAACACTGTAGTTTTCTTT
clone size: few; D gene: TRBD1; J gene: TRBJ1-5; V gene: TRBV19; CDR3 protein: CASSQTGGSQPQHF; CDR3 DNA: TGTGCCAGTAGTCAGACAGGGGGCAGTCAGCCCCAGCATTTT
clone size: .; D gene: .; J gene: TRBJ1-4; V gene: TRBV6-5; CDR3 protein: CASGLLGRGRLNEKLFF; CDR3 DNA: TGTGCAAGCGGCCTACTCGGGAGGGGACGGCTTAATGAAAAACTGTTTTTT
clone size: .; D gene: .; J gene: TRBJ2-1; V gene: TRBV29-1; CDR3 protein: CRAKTGTAYNEQFF; CDR3 DNA: TGCAGAGCTAAGACCGGGACTGCCTACAATGAGCAGTTCTTC
clone size: .; D gene: .; J gene: TRBJ1-1; V gene: TRBV11-3; CDR3 protein: CASTRTWAFTESIF; CDR3 DNA: TGTGCCAGCACGCGGACGTGGGCGTTCACTGAATCTATCTTT
clone size: .; D gene: TRBD1; J gene: TRBJ2-3; V gene: TRBV12-3/TRBV12-4; CDR3 protein: CASSSGTGACTDTHYF; CDR3 DNA: TGTGCCAGCAGTTCAGGGACAGGGGCCTGCACAGATACGCATTATTTT
clone size: many; D gene: TRBD1; J gene: TRBJ1-5; V gene: TRBV28; CDR3 protein: CASRGQGGHQPQHF; CDR3 DNA: TGTGCCAGCAGAGGACAGGGGGGCCATCAGCCCCAGCATTTT
clone size: .; D gene: TRBD1; J gene: TRBJ2-7; V gene: TRBV7-3; CDR3 protein: CASSSETGAEQYF; CDR3 DNA: TGTGCCAGCAGCTCGGAAACAGGGGCCGAGCAGTACTTC
clone size: once; D gene: .; J gene: TRBJ2-3; V gene: TRBV6-5; CDR3 protein: CASSSLLLPDRQYF; CDR3 DNA: TGTGCCAGCAGTTCCCTCCTTCTCCCAGATAGGCAGTATTTT
clone size: .; D gene: .; J gene: TRBJ2-3; V gene: TRBV7-8; CDR3 protein: CASSFLLWGGADTQYF; CDR3 DNA: TGTGCCAGCAGCTTCCTATTATGGGGAGGCGCAGATACGCAGTATTTT
clone size: few; D gene: .; J gene: TRBJ2-7; V gene: TRBV15; CDR3 protein: CATRRASEQYF; CDR3 DNA: TGTGCCACCAGAAGGGCGTCCGAGCAGTACTTC
clone size: few; D gene: .; J gene: TRBJ2-3; V gene: TRBV5-4; CDR3 protein: CASSLVGGFTDTRYF; CDR3 DNA: TGTGCCAGTAGCTTGGTCGGGGGATTTACAGATACGCGGTATTTT
clone size: .; D gene: .; J gene: TRBJ1-2; V gene: TRBV10-3; CDR3 protein: CANRQTYGYTF; CDR3 DNA: TGTGCCAACAGGCAGACCTATGGCTACACTTTC
clone size: .; D gene: .; J gene: TRBJ1-1; V gene: TRBV5-4; CDR3 protein: CVSSPTLSSMNTEAFF; CDR3 DNA: TGTGTCAGCAGCCCGACTCTCAGTTCTATGAACACTGAAGCTTTCTTT
clone size: .; D gene: .; J gene: TRBJ2-7; V gene: TRBV4-2; CDR3 protein: CANSQGQGLYEQYF; CDR3 DNA: TGTGCCAACAGCCAAGGGCAGGGTCTCTACGAACAGTACTTC
clone size: few; D gene: .; J gene: TRBJ2-3; V gene: TRBV28; CDR3 protein: CASSLPPADTQYF; CDR3 DNA: TGTGCCAGCAGTCTACCGCCCGCAGATACGCAGTATTTT
clone size: .; D gene: .; J gene: TRBJ2-1; V gene: TRBV11-1; CDR3 protein: CASSLTGAYNEQFF; CDR3 DNA: TGTGCCAGCAGCTTAACTGGGGCCTACAATGAGCAGTTCTTC
clone size: .; D gene: .; J gene: TRBJ1-2; V gene: TRBV29-1; CDR3 protein: CCVLQTGVYGYTF; CDR3 DNA: TGCTGCGTCCTCCAGACGGGAGTCTATGGCTACACCTTC
clone size: .; D gene: .; J gene: TRBJ2-7; V gene: TRBV29-1; CDR3 protein: CSVERVGPTSEQYF; CDR3 DNA: TGCAGCGTTGAAAGAGTGGGACCGACCTCCGAGCAGTACTTC
clone size: .; D gene: TRBD1; J gene: TRBJ2-1; V gene: TRBV4-2; CDR3 protein: CASSQESGGSFNEQFF; CDR3 DNA: TGTGCCAGCAGCCAAGAATCAGGGGGATCGTTTAATGAGCAGTTCTTC
clone size: .; D gene: .; J gene: TRBJ2-2; V gene: TRBV7-8; CDR3 protein: CASSIVSVDTGELFF; CDR3 DNA: TGTGCGAGCAGCATAGTTTCGGTCGACACCGGGGAGTTGTTTTTT
clone size: .; D gene: .; J gene: TRBJ2-7; V gene: TRBV11-2; CDR3 protein: CANSLGSEAYEQYF; CDR3 DNA: TGTGCCAACAGCTTAGGTAGCGAGGCTTACGAGCAGTACTTC
clone size: once; D gene: .; J gene: TRBJ1-2; V gene: TRBV4-1; CDR3 protein: CASSQDRAREDWGYGYTF; CDR3 DNA: TGCGCAAGCAGCCAAGATCGGGCAAGGGAGGATTGGGGCTATGGCTACACCTTC
clone size: many; D gene: .; J gene: TRBJ2-1; V gene: TRBV6-2/TRBV6-3; CDR3 protein: CASSYGDLYNEQFF; CDR3 DNA: TGTGCCAGCAGCTACGGGGACTTGTACAATGAGCAGTTCTTC
clone size: .; D gene: .; J gene: TRBJ2-7; V gene: TRBV30; CDR3 protein: CAWNVSGVTEQYF; CDR3 DNA: TGTGCCTGGAATGTCTCTGGTGTAACCGAGCAGTACTTC
clone size: .; D gene: .; J gene: TRBJ2-7; V gene: TRBV6-6; CDR3 protein: CASSLTGNSYKQYF; CDR3 DNA: TGTGCCAGCAGTCTAACCGGGAATTCCTATAAGCAGTACTTC
clone size: .; D gene: .; J gene: TRBJ2-5; V gene: TRBV29-1; CDR3 protein: CSVAHMFQEIQYF; CDR3 DNA: TGTAGCGTGGCCCACATGTTCCAAGAGATCCAGTACTTC
clone size: few; D gene: .; J gene: TRBJ2-1; V gene: TRBV5-6; CDR3 protein: CASKRQTNPYNGQFF; CDR3 DNA: TGTGCCAGCAAGAGACAGACTAATCCCTACAATGGGCAGTTCTTC
clone size: .; D gene: .; J gene: TRBJ2-1; V gene: TRBV14; CDR3 protein: CASSQHRTKRSEQFF; CDR3 DNA: TGTGCCAGCAGCCAACATCGGACTAAGAGGTCTGAGCAGTTCTTC
clone size: few; D gene: .; J gene: TRBJ2-2; V gene: TRBV9; CDR3 protein: CASSVVEGGTGELFF; CDR3 DNA: TGTGCCAGCAGCGTAGTAGAAGGGGGCACCGGGGAGCTGTTTTTT
clone size: .; D gene: TRBD1; J gene: TRBJ2-7; V gene: TRBV20-1; CDR3 protein: CSAEKPGQISYEQYF; CDR3 DNA: TGCAGTGCGGAGAAGCCGGGACAGATCTCCTACGAGCAGTACTTC
clone size: .; D gene: .; J gene: TRBJ2-3; V gene: TRBV5-1; CDR3 protein: CASSIRTRGDTQYF; CDR3 DNA: TGCGCCAGCAGCATAAGGACAAGGGGAGATACGCAGTATTTT